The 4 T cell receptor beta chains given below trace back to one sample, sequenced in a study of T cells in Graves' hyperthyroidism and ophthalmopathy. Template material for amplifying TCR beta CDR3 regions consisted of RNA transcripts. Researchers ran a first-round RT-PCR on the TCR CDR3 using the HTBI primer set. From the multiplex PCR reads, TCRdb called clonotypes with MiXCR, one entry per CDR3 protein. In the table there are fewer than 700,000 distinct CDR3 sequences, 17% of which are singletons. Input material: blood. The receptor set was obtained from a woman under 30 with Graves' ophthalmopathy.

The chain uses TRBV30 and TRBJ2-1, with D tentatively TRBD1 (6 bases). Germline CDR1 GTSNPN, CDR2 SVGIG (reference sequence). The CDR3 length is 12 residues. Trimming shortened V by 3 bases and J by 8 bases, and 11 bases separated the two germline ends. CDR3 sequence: CAWRTGLDEQFF. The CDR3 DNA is TGTGCCTGGAGAACAGGGCTCGATGAGCAGTTCTTC.

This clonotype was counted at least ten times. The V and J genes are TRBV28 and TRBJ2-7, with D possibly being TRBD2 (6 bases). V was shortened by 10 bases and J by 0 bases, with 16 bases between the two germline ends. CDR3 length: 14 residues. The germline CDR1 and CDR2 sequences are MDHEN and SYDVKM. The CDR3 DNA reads TGTGCCACCCGACGGGGGACCCTCTCCTACGAGCAGTACTTC. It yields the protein CATRRGTLSYEQYF.

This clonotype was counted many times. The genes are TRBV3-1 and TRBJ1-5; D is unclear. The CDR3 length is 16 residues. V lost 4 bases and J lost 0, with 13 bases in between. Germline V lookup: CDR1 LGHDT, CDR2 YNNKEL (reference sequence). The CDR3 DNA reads TGTGCCAGCAGCCCGTCAGGTCCCGGTAGCAATCAGCCCCAGCATTTT. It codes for CASSPSGPGSNQPQHF. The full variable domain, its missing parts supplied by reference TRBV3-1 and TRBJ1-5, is DTAVSQTPKYLVTQMGNDKSIKCEQNLGHDTMYWYKQDSKKFLKIMFSYNNKELIINETVPNRFSPKSPDKAHLNLHINSLELGDSAVYFCASSPSGPGSNQPQHFGDGTRLSIL.

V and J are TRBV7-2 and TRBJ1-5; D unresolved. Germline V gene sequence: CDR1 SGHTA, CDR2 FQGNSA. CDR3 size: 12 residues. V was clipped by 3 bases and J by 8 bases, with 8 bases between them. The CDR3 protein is CASSFNREPQHF. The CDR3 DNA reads TGTGCCAGCAGCTTCAACCGGGAGCCCCAGCATTTT.